The 5 T cell receptor beta chains below all came from one sample that was sequenced in a study of blood T cell repertoires in COVID-19. TCRdb's table, derived via immunoSEQ multiplex PCR, lists solely in-frame clones and lacks some. The sample has 150,000 to 200,000 clones; 75% to 80% are singletons. The sample consisted of peripheral blood. The receptors were gathered from an older woman with acute or convalescent COVID-19.

This chain links TRBV4-2 with TRBJ2-7, with TRBD2 matching 9 bases. V lost 4 bases, J lost 0 bases, and 16 bases stayed unmatched. The length of the CDR3 is 19 residues. Per the germline V gene, CDR1 is LGHNA and CDR2 is YNFKEQ. In nucleotides, the CDR3 is TGTGCCAGCAGCCGTTCAGGCGGTTTGGGCGGGAGGGACTCCTACGAGCAGTACTTC. Translation gives CASSRSGGLGGRDSYEQYF.

Only a few counts were recorded for this clone. Distinct nucleotide sequences in the sample also encode this CDR3. The genes are TRBV4-1 and TRBJ2-7, with D tentatively TRBD2 (6 bases). CDR3 length: 13 amino acids. Trimming removed 3 bases at V and 4 bases at J, with 10 bases between. Germline V lookup: CDR1 MGHRA, CDR2 YSYEKL. The CDR3 protein is CASSQGEAYEQYF. Written as DNA, the CDR3 is TGCGCCAGCAGCCAGGGGGAGGCATACGAGCAGTACTTC.

The V call is TRBV29-1, the J call TRBJ2-7; 9 bases are a match to TRBD1. Germline V gene lookup returns CDR1 SQVTM and CDR2 ANQGSEA. The V gene end was trimmed by 6 bases and the J gene end by 3 bases; junction bases not matched to a gene: 6. This CDR3 is 13 amino acids long. The CDR3 protein is CSVADRGFYEQYF. The CDR3 DNA follows: TGCAGCGTCGCAGACAGGGGGTTCTACGAGCAGTACTTC.

The chain recombines TRBV18 with TRBJ2-7; a weak D match, TRBD1 (5 bases). CDR1 and CDR2 (germline): KGHSH, LQKENI. This CDR3 is built from 14 residues. V was shortened by 2 bases and J by 4 bases, with 12 bases between the two germline ends. The CDR3, as DNA: TGTGCCAGCTCACCAGTTCCAGGGCCTTACGAGCAGTACTTC. This sequence encodes CASSPVPGPYEQYF.

This chain uses TRBV7-9 with TRBJ2-7; 7 nucleotides align to TRBD2. V shed 5 bases, J shed 5 bases, and the junction held 9 bases outside the gene matches. Germline CDR1 reads SEHNR; CDR2 reads FQNEAQ (reference sequence). The CDR3 contains 14 residues. Here the CDR3 reads CASSNERGNDEQYF. CDR3 nucleotide sequence: TGTGCCAGCAGCAACGAGCGGGGCAATGACGAGCAGTACTTC. Combining the CDR3 with reference TRBV7-9 and TRBJ2-7 gives the whole variable domain DTGVSQNPRHKITKRGQNVTFRCDPISEHNRLYWYRQTLGQGPEFLTYFQNEAQLEKSRLLSDRFSAERPKGSFSTLEIQRTEQGDSAMYLCASSNERGNDEQYFGPGTRLTVT.